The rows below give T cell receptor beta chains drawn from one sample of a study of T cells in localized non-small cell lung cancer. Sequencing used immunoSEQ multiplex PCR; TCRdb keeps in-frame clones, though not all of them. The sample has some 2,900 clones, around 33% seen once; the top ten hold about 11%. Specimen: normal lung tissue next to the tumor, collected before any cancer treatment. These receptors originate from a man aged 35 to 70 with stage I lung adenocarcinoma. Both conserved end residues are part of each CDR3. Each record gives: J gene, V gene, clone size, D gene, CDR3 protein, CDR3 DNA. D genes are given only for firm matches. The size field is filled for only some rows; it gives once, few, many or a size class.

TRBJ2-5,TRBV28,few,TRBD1,CASSLSSGTGSETQYF,TGTGCCAGCAGTTTATCTTCGGGGACAGGGTCAGAGACCCAGTACTTC
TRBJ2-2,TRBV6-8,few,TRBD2,CASRDSGSVGGELFF,TGTGCCAGCAGGGATAGCGGGAGTGTAGGAGGGGAGCTGTTTTTT
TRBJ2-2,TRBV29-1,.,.,CSVPSYTGELFF,TGCAGCGTTCCTTCGTACACCGGGGAGCTGTTTTTT
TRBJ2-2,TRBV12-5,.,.,CASGLVRGNTGELFF,TGTGCTAGTGGTTTGGTAAGAGGGAACACCGGGGAGCTGTTTTTT
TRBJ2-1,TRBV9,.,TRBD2,CASSEGGGAHNEQFF,TGTGCCAGCAGTGAAGGCGGGGGGGCACACAATGAGCAGTTCTTC
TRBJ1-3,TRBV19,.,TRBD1,CASSFPPHRGGNTIYF,TGTGCCAGTAGTTTCCCCCCCCACAGGGGTGGAAACACCATATATTTT
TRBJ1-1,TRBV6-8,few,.,CASSYSRDFMNTEAFF,TGTGCCAGCAGTTACTCGCGAGATTTCATGAACACTGAAGCTTTCTTT
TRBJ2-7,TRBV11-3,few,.,CASNPRGDKRDEQYF,TGTGCCAGCAACCCTCGGGGGGACAAAAGAGACGAGCAGTACTTC
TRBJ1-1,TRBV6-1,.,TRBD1,CASSEGTGGTEAFF,TGTGCCAGCAGTGAAGGGACAGGGGGCACTGAAGCTTTCTTT
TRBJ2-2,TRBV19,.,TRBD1,CASRGTGIAGELFF,TGTGCCAGTAGGGGGACAGGGATTGCCGGGGAGCTGTTTTTT
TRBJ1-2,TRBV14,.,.,CASSQDWRGREGYTF,TGTGCCAGCAGCCAAGATTGGAGGGGCAGAGAAGGCTACACCTTC
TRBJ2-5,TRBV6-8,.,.,CASSGPGTGEETQYF,TGTGCCAGCAGTGGGCCAGGGACTGGCGAAGAGACCCAGTACTTC
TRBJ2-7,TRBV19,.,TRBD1,CASSNLIGQGYYEQYF,TGTGCCAGTAGTAACTTGATCGGACAGGGGTACTACGAGCAGTACTTC
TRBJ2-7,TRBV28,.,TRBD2,CASSSEPTQREATKPYEQYF,TGTGCCAGCAGTTCAGAACCTACCCAACGGGAGGCCACTAAACCCTACGAGCAGTACTTC
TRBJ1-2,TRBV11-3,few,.,CASSLVGGSYGYTF,TGTGCCAGCAGCCTAGTGGGGGGGAGCTATGGCTACACCTTC
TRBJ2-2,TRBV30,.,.,CAYQTAANANTGELFF,TGTGCCTATCAGACTGCTGCTAACGCGAACACCGGGGAGCTGTTTTTT
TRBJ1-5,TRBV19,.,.,CASSIARVGNQPQHF,TGTGCCAGTAGTATAGCCAGGGTTGGCAATCAGCCCCAGCATTTT
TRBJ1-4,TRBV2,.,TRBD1,CASKTGGHEKLFF,TGTGCCAGTAAGACAGGGGGACATGAAAAACTGTTTTTT
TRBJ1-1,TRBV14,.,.,CASSPSKGINTEAFF,TGTGCCAGCAGCCCCTCAAAAGGAATAAACACTGAAGCTTTCTTT
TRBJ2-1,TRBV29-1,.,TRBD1,CSVYGQGEYNEQFF,TGCAGCGTTTATGGACAGGGGGAATACAATGAGCAGTTCTTC
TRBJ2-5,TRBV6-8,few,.,CASSRPRQETQYF,TGTGCCAGCAGTCGTCCCCGCCAAGAGACCCAGTACTTC
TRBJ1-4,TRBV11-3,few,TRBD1,CASSSQGAGNEKLFF,TGTGCCAGCAGCTCTCAGGGGGCGGGTAATGAAAAACTGTTTTTT
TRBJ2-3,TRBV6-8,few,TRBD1,CASRYRQGAHTDTQYF,TGTGCCAGCAGGTACAGACAGGGCGCCCACACAGATACGCAGTATTTT
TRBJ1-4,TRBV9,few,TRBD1,CASSVFSGTGEKLFF,TGTGCCAGCAGCGTATTTTCCGGGACAGGAGAAAAACTGTTTTTT
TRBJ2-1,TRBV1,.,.,CTSQKRLSYNEQFF,TGCACCAGTCAGAAGAGACTCTCCTACAATGAGCAGTTCTTC
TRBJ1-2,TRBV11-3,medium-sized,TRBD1,CASSLSLSPGTGVDYTF,TGTGCCAGCAGCTTATCTCTTTCCCCCGGGACAGGGGTCGACTACACCTTC
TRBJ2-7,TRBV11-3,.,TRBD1,CASSLGQAEHYEQYF,TGTGCCAGCAGCCTCGGACAGGCGGAACACTACGAGCAGTACTTC
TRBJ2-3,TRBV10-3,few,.,CARLSAAPGTDTQYF,TGTGCCAGACTCTCCGCGGCCCCAGGCACAGATACGCAGTATTTT
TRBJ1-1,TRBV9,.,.,CASSLRGNTEAFF,TGTGCCAGCAGTCTGCGGGGTAACACTGAAGCTTTCTTT
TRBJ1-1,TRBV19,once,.,CASSPGGLGTEAFF,TGTGCCAGTAGTCCGGGGGGCTTGGGCACTGAAGCTTTCTTT
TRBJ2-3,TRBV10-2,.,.,CASRDARGETDTQYF,TGCGCCAGCAGAGACGCCAGGGGAGAGACAGATACGCAGTATTTT
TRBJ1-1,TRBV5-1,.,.,CASSLGAGSVLLTEAFF,TGCGCCAGCAGCTTGGGCGCGGGGAGTGTTTTGTTGACTGAAGCTTTCTTT
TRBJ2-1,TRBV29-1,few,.,CSVEFTGQGHYNEQFF,TGCAGCGTTGAGTTTACTGGGCAGGGGCACTACAATGAGCAGTTCTTC
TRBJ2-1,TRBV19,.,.,CASGGARSSYNEQFF,TGTGCCAGTGGGGGCGCGCGGAGCTCCTACAATGAGCAGTTCTTC
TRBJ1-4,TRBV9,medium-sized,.,CASSESVGEKLFF,TGTGCCAGCAGTGAATCTGTGGGTGAAAAACTGTTTTTT
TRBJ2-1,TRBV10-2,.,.,CASSEFGGGIEQFF,TGCGCCAGCAGTGAGTTCGGGGGAGGTATTGAGCAGTTCTTC
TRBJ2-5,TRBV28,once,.,CASSLRGQWADYQETQYF,TGTGCCAGCAGTTTAAGGGGTCAATGGGCAGACTACCAAGAGACCCAGTACTTC
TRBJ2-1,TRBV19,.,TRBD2,CASSRGTSAFNEQFF,TGTGCCAGTAGTAGGGGGACTAGCGCATTCAATGAGCAGTTCTTC
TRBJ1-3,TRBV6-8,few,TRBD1,CASRSGTGSGNTIYF,TGTGCCAGCAGATCCGGGACAGGGTCTGGAAACACCATATATTTT
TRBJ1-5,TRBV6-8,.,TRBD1,CASSPKRTGNSNQPQHF,TGTGCCAGCAGTCCGAAGAGGACAGGGAATAGCAATCAGCCCCAGCATTTT
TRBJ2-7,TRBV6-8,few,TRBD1,CASSYWDRTHEQYF,TGTGCCAGCAGTTACTGGGACAGGACCCACGAGCAGTACTTC
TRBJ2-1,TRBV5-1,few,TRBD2,CASSSTSGGTNEQFF,TGCGCCAGCAGCTCGACTAGCGGGGGTACGAATGAGCAGTTCTTC
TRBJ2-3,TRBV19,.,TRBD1,CASSIDEGTGSDTQYF,TGTGCCAGTAGTATAGACGAGGGGACAGGGTCAGATACGCAGTATTTT
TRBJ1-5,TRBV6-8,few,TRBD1,CASSSGLYRDRDNQPQHF,TGTGCCAGCAGTTCCGGGTTGTACCGGGACAGGGACAATCAGCCCCAGCATTTT
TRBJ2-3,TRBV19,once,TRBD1,CASSIRTGGTDTQYF,TGTGCCAGTAGTATCCGGACAGGGGGCACAGATACGCAGTATTTT
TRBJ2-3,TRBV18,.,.,CASSPQPYTDTQYF,TGTGCCAGCTCACCACAGCCCTACACAGATACGCAGTATTTT